This T cell receptor (beta chain) emerged from a study of beta chain features in type 1 diabetes. Study-level information: Taken together, all samples contributed roughly 100 million examined sorted cells.

Isolated RNA was reverse transcribed in full, so expressed TCRB transcripts were sequenced. The method was immunoSEQ multiplex PCR; TCRdb's version includes in-frame clones alone and lacks a portion of them. The repertoire holds under 850,000 clones, with 13% as singletons. Concerning this clone itself: Its target is not known.

Isolation of CD4+ naive, central memory, regulatory and stem cell-like memory cells was achieved by sorting via CD45RO/CCR7/CD25/CD127/CD95/CD27. Study results and limitations: Moderate but significant shortening of TCRB CDR3s was recorded in all four CD4+ subsets from Type 1 diabetes patients. With patients and controls alike, PCR might favor shorter templates to an equal degree. Naive, central memory and Treg TCRB repertoires seemed to resemble each other more closely in patients than they did in healthy donors.

The TCR originated in a man aged 18-30 years with type 1 diabetes. The sequenced material came from naive CD4+ T cells from blood.

The CDR3 nucleotides are TGCAGTTACGCGGGGGAAAAACTGTTTTTT. This sequence encodes CSYAGEKLFF. This chain uses TRBV20-1 with TRBJ1-4; no firm D call. Trimming removed 8 bases at V and 8 bases at J, with 9 bases between. Germline V gives CDR1 DFQATT, CDR2 SNEGSKA (reference sequence). The CDR3 is 10 residues long.